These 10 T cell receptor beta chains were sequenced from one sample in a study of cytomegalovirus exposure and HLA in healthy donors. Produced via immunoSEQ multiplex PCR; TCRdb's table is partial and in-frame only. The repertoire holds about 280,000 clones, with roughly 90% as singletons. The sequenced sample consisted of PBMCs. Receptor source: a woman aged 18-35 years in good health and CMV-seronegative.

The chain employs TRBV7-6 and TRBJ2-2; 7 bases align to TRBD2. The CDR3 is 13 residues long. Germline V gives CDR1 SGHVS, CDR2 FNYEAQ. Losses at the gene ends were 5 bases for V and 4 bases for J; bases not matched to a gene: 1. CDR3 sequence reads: CASSGGVTGELFF. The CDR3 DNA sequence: TGTGCCAGCAGCGGGGGGGTCACCGGGGAGCTGTTTTTT.

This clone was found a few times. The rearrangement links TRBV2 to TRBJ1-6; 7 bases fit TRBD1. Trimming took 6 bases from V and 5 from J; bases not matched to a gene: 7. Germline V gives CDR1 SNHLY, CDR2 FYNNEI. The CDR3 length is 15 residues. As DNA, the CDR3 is TGTGCCAGCAGCGGCCACGGGACAGATAATTCACCCCTCCACTTT. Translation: CASSGHGTDNSPLHF. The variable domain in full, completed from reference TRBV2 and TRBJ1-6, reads EPEVTQTPSHQVTQMGQEVILRCVPISNHLYFYWYRQILGQKVEFLVSFYNNEISEKSEIFDDQFSVERPDGSNFTLKIRSTKLEDSAMYFCASSGHGTDNSPLHFGNGTRLTVT.

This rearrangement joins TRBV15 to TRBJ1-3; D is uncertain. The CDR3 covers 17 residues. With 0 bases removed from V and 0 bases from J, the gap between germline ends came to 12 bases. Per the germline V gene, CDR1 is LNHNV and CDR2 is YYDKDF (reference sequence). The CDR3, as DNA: TGTGCCACCAGCAGAGACAACTCAGGCCCCTCTGGAAACACCATATATTTT. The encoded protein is CATSRDNSGPSGNTIYF.

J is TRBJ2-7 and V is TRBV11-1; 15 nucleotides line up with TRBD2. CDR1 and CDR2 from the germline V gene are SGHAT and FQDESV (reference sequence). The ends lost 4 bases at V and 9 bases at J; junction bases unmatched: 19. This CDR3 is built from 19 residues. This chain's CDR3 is CASSYSGLAGGKTPYLQYF. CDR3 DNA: TGTGCCAGCAGCTATTCGGGACTAGCGGGAGGAAAAACCCCCTACTTGCAGTACTTC.

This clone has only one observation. Here the CDR3 DNA reads TGTGCCAGCAGCCCCAGGCTAGCGGGAGTTGTCCCCGGGGAGCTGTTTTTT. Its translation is CASSPRLAGVVPGELFF. The chain is built from TRBV28 and TRBJ2-2; 10 positions match TRBD2. With 6 bases clipped from V and 6 bases from J, the junction kept 13 bases outside the gene matches. CDR1 is MDHEN, CDR2 SYDVKM, per germline. The CDR3 is 17 residues long.

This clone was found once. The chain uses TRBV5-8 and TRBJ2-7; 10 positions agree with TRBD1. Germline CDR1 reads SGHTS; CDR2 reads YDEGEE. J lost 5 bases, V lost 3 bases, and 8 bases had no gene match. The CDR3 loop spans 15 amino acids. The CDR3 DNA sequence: TGTGCCAGCAGCTGGGCCGGGACAGGGGTCCACGAGCAGTACTTC. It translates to CASSWAGTGVHEQYF.

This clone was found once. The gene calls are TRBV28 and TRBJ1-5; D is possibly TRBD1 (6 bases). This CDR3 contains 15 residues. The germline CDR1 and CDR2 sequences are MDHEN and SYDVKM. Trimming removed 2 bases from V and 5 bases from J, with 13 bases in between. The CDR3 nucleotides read TGTGCCAGCAGTTTAGTACCCACAGGGTATCAGCCCCAGCATTTT. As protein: CASSLVPTGYQPQHF.

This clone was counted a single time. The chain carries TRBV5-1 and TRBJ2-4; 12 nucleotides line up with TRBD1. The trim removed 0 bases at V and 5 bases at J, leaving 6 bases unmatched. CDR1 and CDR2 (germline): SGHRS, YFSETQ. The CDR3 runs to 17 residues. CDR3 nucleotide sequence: TGCGCCAGCAGCTTGGGGGCCGGGACAGGGGGCCAAAACATTCAGTACTTC. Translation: CASSLGAGTGGQNIQYF. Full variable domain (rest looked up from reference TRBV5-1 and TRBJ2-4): KAGVTQTPRYLIKTRGQQVTLSCSPISGHRSVSWYQQTPGQGLQFLFEYFSETQRNKGNFPGRFSGRQFSNSRSEMNVSTLELGDSALYLCASSLGAGTGGQNIQYFGAGTRLSVL.

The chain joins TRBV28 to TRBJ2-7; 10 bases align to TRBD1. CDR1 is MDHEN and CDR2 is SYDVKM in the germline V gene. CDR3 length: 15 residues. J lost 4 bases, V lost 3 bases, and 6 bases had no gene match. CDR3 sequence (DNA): TGTGCCAGCAGTTTTGGTGGACAGGGGGTATACGAGCAGTACTTC. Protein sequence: CASSFGGQGVYEQYF.

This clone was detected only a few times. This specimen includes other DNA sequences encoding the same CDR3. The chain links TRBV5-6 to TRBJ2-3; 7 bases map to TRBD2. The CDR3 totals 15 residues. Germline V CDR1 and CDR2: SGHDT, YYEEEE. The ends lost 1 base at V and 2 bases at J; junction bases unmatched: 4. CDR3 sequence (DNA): TGTGCCAGCAGCTTGCGGGCGGGAGTCACAGATACGCAGTATTTT. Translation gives CASSLRAGVTDTQYF.